The 8 T cell receptor beta chains below all came from one sample that was sequenced in a study of technical replicates of blood from a handful of donors (dated by TCRdb to the late 2010s). The library was built by means of the immunoSEQ multiplex PCR assay. TCRdb limited this immuneACCESS table to in-frame rearrangements with V and J called. A share of clones is missing; checked studies link under half to unresolved V genes, and the rest is unexplained. The sample yields 80,000 to 90,000 clones; approximately 94% were counted once. The ten largest clones take up 0.25% of the sample. Sequencing was done on a sample of T cells isolated from PBMCs. The receptors originated from a human donor in good health.

The chain carries TRBV27 and TRBJ1-1; D possibly corresponds to TRBD1 (6 bases). Per germline, CDR1 MNHEY and CDR2 SMNVEV (reference sequence). The CDR3 loop spans 15 amino acids. V gave up 5 bases and J gave up 1 base, with 14 bases separating them. Here the CDR3 reads CASSPRTDKNTEAFF. In DNA form, the CDR3 reads TGTGCCAGCAGTCCCCGGACAGATAAGAACACTGAAGCTTTCTTT.

The rearrangement joins TRBV5-4 to TRBJ2-7; 9 bases line up with TRBD2. Germline V lookup: CDR1 SGHNT, CDR2 YYREEE (reference sequence). The V gene end was trimmed by 4 bases and the J gene end by 7 bases; junction bases not matched to a gene: 9. The CDR3 is 14 amino acids. CDR3 sequence reads: CASSLGTSTGEQYF. CDR3 nucleotide sequence: TGTGCCAGCAGCCTCGGGACTAGCACGGGGGAGCAGTACTTC.

This sequence joins TRBV5-4 and TRBJ1-2; 8 bases map to TRBD1. Germline loops: CDR1 SGHNT, CDR2 YYREEE (reference sequence). V lost 3 bases and J lost 4; bases outside the gene matches: 8. The CDR3 covers 15 residues. In DNA, the CDR3 is TGTGCCAGCAGCTCTTGGGGGACAGGACTCTATGGCTACACCTTC. It encodes CASSSWGTGLYGYTF.

The rearrangement uses TRBV27 and TRBJ2-7; TRBD2 matches 8 bases. The CDR3 extends over 15 amino acids. V lost 8 bases to trimming and J lost 2 bases; unmatched junction nucleotides: 11. Germline assignment: CDR1 MNHEY and CDR2 SMNVEV (reference sequence). The CDR3 DNA is TGTGCCAGCTCCGTGAGCGGGAGTGGGGCCTACGAGCAGTACTTC. It encodes CASSVSGSGAYEQYF.

The chain employs TRBV7-9 and TRBJ1-4; D gene ambiguous. This CDR3 spans 15 amino acids. Germline V gene data show CDR1 as SEHNR and CDR2 as FQNEAQ (reference sequence). Trimming pared 6 bases from V and 0 bases from J, leaving 11 bases between. The CDR3 DNA sequence: TGTGCCAGCAGTGGAGGGCTTGCAACTAATGAAAAACTGTTTTTT. Its translation: CASSGGLATNEKLFF.

The genes are TRBV6-1 and TRBJ2-2; weak D call: TRBD2 (6 bases). V lost 6 bases to trimming and J lost 8 bases, with 19 bases between them. Germline assignment: CDR1 MNHNS and CDR2 SASEGT. CDR3 length: 15 amino acids. As DNA, the CDR3 is TGTGCCAGCAGAGCCCCGGGACTCCCGACTGGGGAGCTGTTTTTT. As protein: CASRAPGLPTGELFF.

The rearrangement links TRBV4-1 to TRBJ1-3, with TRBD1 matching 7 bases. Germline V gene data show CDR1 as MGHRA and CDR2 as YSYEKL. CDR3 length equals 16 residues. The J segment lost 7 bases and the V segment lost 4 bases, leaving 13 bases of the junction unmatched. The CDR3 sequence: CASSLRGDSFWNTIYF. CDR3 nucleotide sequence: TGCGCCAGCAGCCTAAGAGGGGACAGCTTTTGGAACACCATATATTTT.

The V call is TRBV18, the J call TRBJ1-4; D gene uncertain. CDR3 length: 16 amino acids. Germline V gene data show CDR1 as KGHSH and CDR2 as LQKENI. V shed 2 bases and J shed 0 bases, with 10 bases lying between them. The CDR3 protein is CASSPKHIATNEKLFF. The CDR3 DNA reads as TGTGCCAGCTCACCAAAACATATTGCAACTAATGAAAAACTGTTTTTT.